The 10 T cell receptor beta chains below all came from one sample that was sequenced in a study of blood T cell repertoires in COVID-19. Clones were read by immunoSEQ multiplex PCR, and TCRdb kept only the in-frame ones, dropping some. The sample lists 250,000 to 400,000 clones, about 91% occurring once. The sequencing sample was made of peripheral blood. Receptors originate from a woman under 40 with COVID-19, enrolled during active disease.

The V call is TRBV5-1, the J call TRBJ1-2; perhaps TRBD1 as D (6 bases). Germline CDR1 SGHRS, CDR2 YFSETQ. V lost 6 bases to trimming and J lost 7 bases, with 19 bases between them. This CDR3 spans 14 amino acids. CDR3 coding DNA: TGCGCCAGCACGGACAGCAGTCCCCGGGGTGGCTACACCTTC. Its translation: CASTDSSPRGGYTF.

This chain joins TRBV6-5 and TRBJ2-2; D call uncertain. Looked up from germline, CDR1 is MNHEY and CDR2 is SVGAGI. This CDR3 is 16 amino acids long. Trimming took off 4 bases at V and 1 base at J, with 13 bases between the two ends. CDR3 DNA: TGTGCCAGCAGTTGGAAACGTCAGCGGAACACCGGGGAGCTGTTTTTT. This sequence encodes CASSWKRQRNTGELFF.

The chain uses TRBV4-3 and TRBJ2-5, with TRBD1 matching over 7 bases. After removal of 0 bases from V and 5 bases from J, the junction contained 6 bases not matched to a gene. The germline gives CDR1 LGHNA, CDR2 YSLEER. This CDR3 is 15 amino acids long. DNA for the CDR3: TGCGCCAGCAGCCAAGATGCAGGGGGTGGGGAGACCCAGTACTTC. Its protein product is CASSQDAGGGETQYF.

The chain combines TRBV2 with TRBJ1-2, with TRBD1 matching 7 bases. Germline V gives CDR1 SNHLY, CDR2 FYNNEI. The CDR3 is 14 residues long. Trimming removed 6 bases from V and 0 bases from J; junction bases left unmatched: 4. The CDR3 nucleotides read TGTGCCAGCAGCTCACAGGGGACTAACTATGGCTACACCTTC. Translation: CASSSQGTNYGYTF.

The chain couples TRBV27 to TRBJ2-7; 8 bases line up with TRBD1. Per the germline V gene, CDR1 is MNHEY and CDR2 is SMNVEV (reference sequence). Trimming at V came to 6 bases and at J to 3 bases, leaving 1 base not matched to a gene. There are 12 residues in the CDR3. The CDR3 DNA reads as TGTGCCAGCAGCGACAGGGGCTACGAGCAGTACTTC. Its translation: CASSDRGYEQYF.

The table lists this clone with a few counts. The chain has TRBV25-1 and TRBJ1-6, with a tentative D call TRBD1 (5 bases). CDR3 length equals 15 residues. From germline, CDR1 is MGHDK and CDR2 SYGVNS. V was clipped by 4 bases and J by 7 bases, with 14 bases between them. CDR3 amino acids: CASSAGNPWNSPLHF. The CDR3 DNA reads TGTGCCAGCAGTGCAGGGAACCCCTGGAATTCACCCCTCCACTTT.

This chain connects TRBV5-5 to TRBJ2-4, with 7 bases fitting TRBD1. The CDR3 length is 14 residues. Losses at the gene ends were 4 bases for V and 8 bases for J; bases not matched to a gene: 9. Germline assignment: CDR1 SGHKS and CDR2 YYEKEE (reference sequence). CDR3 bases: TGTGCCAGCAGCAACCGGGACAGAGGGGACATTCAGTACTTC. This codes for CASSNRDRGDIQYF.

This chain joins TRBV4-1 and TRBJ2-5; 11 positions match TRBD2. CDR1 and CDR2 (germline): MGHRA, YSYEKL. The CDR3 length is 18 residues. The V segment lost 4 bases and the J segment 1 base; nucleotides outside the gene matches: 11. Here the CDR3 DNA reads TGCGCCAGCAGCCTACGGGGGACTAGCGGCGGGACCCAAGAGACCCAGTACTTC. Translation gives CASSLRGTSGGTQETQYF.

The chain has TRBV6-5 and TRBJ1-1; D ambiguous. Trimming cost V 0 bases and J 2 bases, with 7 bases left between them. This CDR3 contains 14 residues. Germline assignment: CDR1 MNHEY and CDR2 SVGAGI. In nucleotides, the CDR3 is TGTGCCAGCAGTTACTCGAGATTTAACACTGAAGCTTTCTTT. Its translation: CASSYSRFNTEAFF.

The rearrangement joins TRBV6-5 to TRBJ1-4; 10 nucleotides match TRBD1. The CDR3 is 15 amino acids. Trimming took 5 bases from V and 6 from J; bases not matched to a gene: 6. Per germline, CDR1 MNHEY and CDR2 SVGAGI. CDR3 DNA sequence: TGTGCCAGCAGTAGGGGGGGGACAGGGGATGAAAAACTGTTTTTT. Amino acids: CASSRGGTGDEKLFF.